This T cell receptor beta chain was sequenced during a study of Graves' ophthalmopathy and Graves' hyperthyroidism. Study findings and constraints: Blood also held most thyroid clonotypes expanded above 0.001 frequency.

This clonotype was seen repeatedly, ten times or more. Its antigen is not known. The TCR beta CDR3 regions underwent amplification from RNA transcripts. Investigators did first-round RT-PCR with HTBI primers, then second-round multiplex PCR. Each CDR3 protein gets one entry after TCRdb re-called the multiplex PCR reads with MiXCR. The sample comprises more than 550,000 distinct CDR3 sequences, over 40% of which are singletons, and under 3.5% rests with the top ten. Germline loops: CDR1 SGHDN, CDR2 FVKESK. This CDR3 has 13 amino acids. Trimming stripped 2 bases from V and 9 bases from J, with 11 bases between.

Sequences were obtained from peripheral blood. The clonotype originates from an adult man with Graves' ophthalmopathy. V and J are TRBV14 and TRBJ1-5, with a tentative D call TRBD1 (5 bases). In DNA, the CDR3 is TGTGCCAGCAGCCAATTTACAGGATCGCCCCAGCATTTT. It specifies CASSQFTGSPQHF.